The 14 T cell receptor beta chains presented below share a single source sample, sequenced in a study of cytomegalovirus exposure and HLA in healthy donors. 60 Vbeta and 13 Jbeta primers were used in PCR. Sequencing was performed with immunoSEQ multiplex PCR; in TCRdb, only in-frame clones are kept and a portion is missing. The sample lists about 120,000 clones; around two thirds were seen once. The material sequenced was PBMCs. These receptors came from a woman aged 40 to 50 in good health and CMV-seropositive.

Only one count was recorded for this clone. The CDR3 DNA follows: TGTGCCAGCAGTTCCTCGGGACTAGCGGGAGTGACAGGGGAGACCCAGTACTTC. As protein: CASSSSGLAGVTGETQYF. The V gene is TRBV28, the J gene TRBJ2-5, with 14 bases fitting TRBD2. This CDR3 contains 18 residues. Germline CDR1 and CDR2: MDHEN and SYDVKM. Trimming at V came to 4 bases and at J to 5 bases, leaving 12 bases not matched to a gene.

The chain employs TRBV7-9 and TRBJ2-7, with unresolved D. The CDR3 sequence is 15 residues long. Germline-derived CDR1 and CDR2 are SEHNR and FQNEAQ (reference sequence). Deletions cut 5 bases from V and 4 bases from J, with 18 bases between. The CDR3 spells CASSPTTGRIYEQYF. The CDR3 DNA is TGTGCCAGCAGCCCGACGACGGGTCGGATTTACGAGCAGTACTTC.

The gene calls are TRBV4-2 and TRBJ2-7; 9 bases are a match to TRBD1. This CDR3 comprises 14 residues. V shed 4 bases, J shed 6 bases, and the junction held 7 bases outside the gene matches. The germline V gene encodes CDR1 LGHNA and CDR2 YNFKEQ. CDR3 nucleotide sequence: TGTGCCAGCAGCCTGGGGACAGGGCCGATCGAGCAGTACTTC. Translating gives CASSLGTGPIEQYF.

The chain has TRBV4-3 and TRBJ1-1; unclear D gene. The CDR3 length is 14 residues. V gave up 4 bases and J gave up 5 bases, with 14 bases separating them. The germline V gene has CDR1 LGHNA and CDR2 YSLEER. This CDR3 reads CASSPRSVYTEAFF. The CDR3 nucleotides read TGCGCCAGCAGCCCGCGTTCGGTCTATACTGAAGCTTTCTTT.

The genes are TRBV7-9 and TRBJ1-2, with a weak D call TRBD1 (6 bases). Trimming took off 5 bases at V and 4 bases at J, with 14 bases between the two ends. Per germline, CDR1 SEHNR and CDR2 FQNEAQ (reference sequence). CDR3 size: 14 residues. CDR3 protein: CASSVTDRRYGYTF. CDR3 bases: TGTGCCAGCAGCGTCACAGACAGGCGCTATGGCTACACCTTC.

DNA of the CDR3: TGTGCCAGCAGTTACGGGCAGTACTATGGCTACACCTTC. Its protein product is CASSYGQYYGYTF. The chain carries TRBV6-5 and TRBJ1-2; D ambiguous. CDR1 MNHEY and CDR2 SVGAGI come from the germline V gene. The length of the CDR3 is 13 residues. V was cut by 2 bases and J by 3 bases, with 7 bases left in between.

This chain uses TRBV9 with TRBJ2-1; perhaps TRBD2 as D (6 bases). The CDR3 totals 14 residues. Germline loops: CDR1 SGDLS, CDR2 YYNGEE. Trimming cost V 3 bases and J 3 bases, with 10 bases left between them. In DNA, the CDR3 is TGTGCCAGCAGCGATGGCGGGAACTACAATGAGCAGTTCTTC. This gives the protein CASSDGGNYNEQFF.

The CDR3 DNA is TGTGCCAGCAGCGTCGGGGACAGGGCGGATGAAAAACTGTTTTTT. It codes for CASSVGDRADEKLFF. This chain connects TRBV9 to TRBJ1-4, with TRBD1 matching 9 bases. Per the germline V gene, CDR1 is SGDLS and CDR2 is YYNGEE. V trimming: 2 bases; J trimming: 6 bases; junction bases outside the gene matches: 5. The CDR3 runs to 15 residues.

With regard to this clone: Distinct nucleotide sequences in the sample also encode this CDR3. V usage is TRBV6-5 and J usage is TRBJ1-1; D not certain. The CDR3 is 13 residues long. In germline, CDR1 is MNHEY, CDR2 SVGAGI. V gave up 2 bases and J gave up 1 base, with 5 bases separating them. The chain's CDR3 is CASSYGQNTEAFF. The CDR3 DNA sequence: TGTGCCAGCAGTTACGGCCAGAACACTGAAGCTTTCTTT.

The V call is TRBV7-7, the J call TRBJ2-3; TRBD2 matches 7 bases. The germline CDR1 and CDR2 sequences are SSHAT and FNYEAQ (reference sequence). This CDR3 has 14 amino acids. J gave up 4 bases and V 1 base, and 2 bases lay outside the gene matches. The CDR3 loop reads CASSLGAGADTQYF. The DNA of the CDR3 is TGTGCCAGCAGCTTAGGCGCGGGAGCAGATACGCAGTATTTT. The variable domain in full, completed from reference TRBV7-7 and TRBJ2-3, reads GAGVSQSPRYKVTKRGQDVTLRCDPISSHATLYWYQQALGQGPEFLTYFNYEAQPDKSGLPSDRFSAERPEGSISTLTIQRTEQRDSAMYRCASSLGAGADTQYFGPGTRLTVL.

The chain carries TRBV11-2 and TRBJ1-2; 10 bases are shared with TRBD1. The CDR3 contains 15 residues. J gave up 13 bases and V 3 bases, and 14 bases lay outside the gene matches. Germline CDR1 is SGHAT and CDR2 is FQNNGV. CDR3 sequence (DNA): TGTGCCAGCAGCTTCCCCGGGACAGGGGTCTCTGCGGGCACCTTC. It is translated as CASSFPGTGVSAGTF.

The chain is built from TRBV6-5 and TRBJ2-5, with no clear D. The J call may not be correct, given that the DNA end is closer to TRBJ2-7. CDR3 length equals 15 residues. Germline V lookup: CDR1 MNHEY, CDR2 SVGAGI. As DNA, the CDR3 is TGTGCCAGCAGTTCCCCGGTGGCGGCCTCCTACGAGCAGTACTTC. Translating gives CASSSPVAASYEQYF.

The gene calls are TRBV5-1 and TRBJ2-3; 7 nucleotides match TRBD2. Looked up from germline, CDR1 is SGHRS and CDR2 is YFSETQ. After removal of 0 bases from V and 3 bases from J, the junction contained 13 bases not matched to a gene. The length of the CDR3 is 18 residues. The CDR3 DNA sequence: TGCGCCAGCAGCTTGGGCGGTATAGCGGGTGCGGGGACAGATACGCAGTATTTT. Translated, it gives CASSLGGIAGAGTDTQYF.

The chain uses TRBV4-3 and TRBJ2-5; 9 positions agree with TRBD2. This CDR3 comprises 17 residues. CDR1 is LGHNA and CDR2 is YSLEER in the germline V gene. The V segment lost 3 bases and the J segment 0 bases; nucleotides outside the gene matches: 8. Written as DNA, the CDR3 is TGCGCCAGCAGCCAGGCTGCCCTAGCGGGAAACCAAGAGACCCAGTACTTC. It is translated as CASSQAALAGNQETQYF.